Below are 12 T cell receptor beta chains sequenced from a single sample in a study of radiotherapy plus CTLA-4 blockade in lung cancer. The table came from immunoSEQ multiplex PCR; TCRdb's copy has only in-frame clones and leaves some out. The sample yields roughly 80,000 clones, 60% to 85% seen once. The sequenced sample was peripheral blood, obtained from a patient treated with radiotherapy plus ipilimumab. These receptors were collected from a human donor with non-small cell lung cancer who had a partial response to radiotherapy plus ipilimumab. Some clones in this sample may be carry-over from other donors' samples.

The chain links TRBV4-2 to TRBJ2-1; the match to TRBD2 covers 8 bases. V shed 0 bases, J shed 5 bases, and the junction held 3 bases outside the gene matches. Germline V gene lookup returns CDR1 LGHNA and CDR2 YNFKEQ. The CDR3 consists of 15 residues. The CDR3 sequence: CASSQEGTRNNEQFF. The CDR3 coding sequence is TGTGCCAGCAGCCAAGAAGGGACTAGAAACAATGAGCAGTTCTTC.

This chain connects TRBV7-9 to TRBJ1-4; 12 positions agree with TRBD1. V was clipped by 5 bases and J by 6 bases; unmatched bases: 10. CDR1 SEHNR and CDR2 FQNEAQ come from the germline V gene (reference sequence). The CDR3 has 17 amino acids. The CDR3 loop reads CASSLTRDRGLYEKLFF. As DNA, the CDR3 is TGTGCCAGCAGCCTGACCAGGGACAGGGGGCTTTATGAAAAACTGTTTTTT. The variable domain in full, with the rest retrieved from reference TRBV7-9 and TRBJ1-4, is DTGVSQNPRHKITKRGQNVTFRCDPISEHNRLYWYRQTLGQGPEFLTYFQNEAQLEKSRLLSDRFSAERPKGSFSTLEIQRTEQGDSAMYLCASSLTRDRGLYEKLFFGSGTQLSVL.

In its sample, this clone was seen a few times. This chain connects TRBV7-2 to TRBJ2-7; the D gene is possibly TRBD1 (6 bases). Trimming pared 2 bases from V and 2 bases from J, leaving 10 bases between. Germline lookup yields CDR1 SGHTA and CDR2 FQGNSA. This CDR3 is built from 14 residues. CDR3 amino acids: CASSLHPGAYEQYF. The CDR3 nucleotides are TGTGCCAGCAGCTTACATCCAGGGGCCTACGAGCAGTACTTC.

V and J are TRBV15 and TRBJ2-3; perhaps TRBD1 as D (5 bases). V was cut by 5 bases and J by 3 bases, with 9 bases left in between. Germline V CDR1 and CDR2: LNHNV, YYDKDF (reference sequence). The CDR3 consists of 13 residues. The CDR3 bases are TGTGCCACCAGCGGCAGACAGACAGATACGCAGTATTTT. The encoded protein is CATSGRQTDTQYF.

This chain links TRBV19 with TRBJ2-7; 11 bases align to TRBD1. CDR3 length: 15 amino acids. After removal of 4 bases from V and 2 bases from J, the junction contained 4 bases not matched to a gene. Germline V gives CDR1 LNHDA, CDR2 SQIVND (reference sequence). CDR3 DNA sequence: TGTGCCAGTAGTAATAAGGGACAGGGGGCCTACGAGCAGTACTTC. This translates into CASSNKGQGAYEQYF. Combining the CDR3 with reference TRBV19 and TRBJ2-7 gives the whole variable domain DGGITQSPKYLFRKEGQNVTLSCEQNLNHDAMYWYRQDPGQGLRLIYYSQIVNDFQKGDIAEGYSVSREKKESFPLTVTSAQKNPTAFYLCASSNKGQGAYEQYFGPGTRLTVT.

The chain joins TRBV6-1 to TRBJ2-3; TRBD1 aligns across 12 bases. CDR1 MNHNS and CDR2 SASEGT come from the germline V gene. The CDR3 covers 15 residues. Trimming took 3 bases from V and 5 from J; bases not matched to a gene: 3. The CDR3 here is CASSEGQGAKDTQYF. CDR3 DNA sequence: TGTGCCAGCAGTGAGGGACAGGGGGCAAAAGATACGCAGTATTTT.

The V gene is TRBV27, the J gene TRBJ2-7; D is undetermined. The CDR3 spans 16 residues. Germline loops: CDR1 MNHEY, CDR2 SMNVEV (reference sequence). The V end lost 3 bases, the J end lost 3 bases, and 18 bases lay between the germline ends. CDR3: CASSFGRWASHYEQYF. The CDR3 DNA reads as TGTGCCAGCAGTTTCGGCCGCTGGGCCTCTCACTACGAGCAGTACTTC.

J is TRBJ2-7 and V is TRBV4-3; a weak D match, TRBD2 (5 bases). Germline V gene lookup returns CDR1 LGHNA and CDR2 YSLEER. Trimming pared 1 base from V and 7 bases from J, leaving 11 bases between. The CDR3 is 13 amino acids. The CDR3 DNA reads TGCGCCAGCAGCCAAGTCTATGGCGGGGAGCAGTACTTC. Protein sequence: CASSQVYGGEQYF.

The V and J genes are TRBV5-1 and TRBJ2-7, with 7 bases identical to TRBD1. Germline-derived CDR1 and CDR2 are SGHRS and YFSETQ. The CDR3 has 14 residues. Losses at the gene ends were 3 bases for V and 0 bases for J; bases not matched to a gene: 3. DNA of the CDR3: TGCGCCAGCAGCTCACAGGGGAGCTCCTACGAGCAGTACTTC. This gives the protein CASSSQGSSYEQYF. Drawing the rest from reference TRBV5-1 and TRBJ2-7, the complete variable domain is KAGVTQTPRYLIKTRGQQVTLSCSPISGHRSVSWYQQTPGQGLQFLFEYFSETQRNKGNFPGRFSGRQFSNSRSEMNVSTLELGDSALYLCASSSQGSSYEQYFGPGTRLTVT.

This chain joins TRBV2 and TRBJ2-7; TRBD2 matches 12 bases. Germline V gene sequence: CDR1 SNHLY, CDR2 FYNNEI. V lost 6 bases and J lost 0; bases outside the gene matches: 3. This CDR3 comprises 15 residues. In nucleotides, the CDR3 is TGTGCCAGCAGCGGGACTAGCGGGTACTCCTACGAGCAGTACTTC. This codes for CASSGTSGYSYEQYF.

DNA for the CDR3: TGTGCCGCTACGGGGGTAGGAGATACGCAGTATTTT. This codes for CAATGVGDTQYF. The rearrangement uses TRBV6-1 and TRBJ2-3, with a tentative D call TRBD2 (6 bases). This CDR3 spans 12 amino acids. Per the germline V gene, CDR1 is MNHNS and CDR2 is SASEGT. Between the trimmed V and J ends, which lost 11 bases and 5 bases, there was a span of 14 bases.

This chain connects TRBV7-2 to TRBJ2-1; 12 bases match TRBD1. CDR1 and CDR2 (germline): SGHTA, FQGNSA. The CDR3 loop spans 17 amino acids. V was clipped by 1 base and J by 9 bases; unmatched bases: 10. The CDR3 DNA follows: TGTGCCAGCAGCTTAGTCAGCGGGACAGGGGGCCTCGGTGAGCAGTTCTTC. As protein: CASSLVSGTGGLGEQFF.